This T cell receptor beta chain was documented in a study of long-term antiretroviral therapy in people with HIV. Study-wide results and limits: Increased diversity was seen after ART, yet it remained lower than in transplant donor controls. When set beside controls, HIV repertoires had CDR3 length ranges that were narrower.

Comment on this clone: Antigen unknown.

Germline CDR1 reads MNHEY; CDR2 reads SVGAGI. The CDR3 runs to 14 residues. Deletions cut 2 bases from V and 3 bases from J, with 11 bases between. Researchers ran immunoSEQ v3.0 at survey level. Generated by immunoSEQ multiplex PCR, the TCRdb table keeps only in-frame clones and is missing some. The sample records more than 20,000 clones, 80% to 95% being singletons. The specimen was unsorted PBMCs, collected 4.4 years after starting antiretroviral therapy. The sequence derives from a woman in her fifties or sixties with HIV. V and J are TRBV6-5 and TRBJ2-7, with D unclear. The chain's CDR3 is CASSYAGSYYEQYF. The DNA for the CDR3 is TGTGCCAGCAGTTACGCTGGCAGCTACTACGAGCAGTACTTC.